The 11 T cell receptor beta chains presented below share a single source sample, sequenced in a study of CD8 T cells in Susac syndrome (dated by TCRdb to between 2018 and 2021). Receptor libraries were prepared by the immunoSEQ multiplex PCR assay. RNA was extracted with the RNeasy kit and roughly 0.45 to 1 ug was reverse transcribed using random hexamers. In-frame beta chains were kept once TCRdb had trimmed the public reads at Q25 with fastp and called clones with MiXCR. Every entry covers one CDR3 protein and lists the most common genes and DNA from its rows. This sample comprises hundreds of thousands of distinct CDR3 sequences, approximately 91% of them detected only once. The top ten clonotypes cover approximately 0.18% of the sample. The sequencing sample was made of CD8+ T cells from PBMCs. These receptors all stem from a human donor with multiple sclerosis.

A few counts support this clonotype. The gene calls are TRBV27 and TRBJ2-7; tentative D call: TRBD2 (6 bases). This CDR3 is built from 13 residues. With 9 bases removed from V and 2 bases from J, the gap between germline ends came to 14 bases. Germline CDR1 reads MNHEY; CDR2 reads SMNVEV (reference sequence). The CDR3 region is CASSPGLAYEQYF. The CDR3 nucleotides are TGTGCCAGTAGTCCGGGACTTGCCTACGAGCAGTACTTC.

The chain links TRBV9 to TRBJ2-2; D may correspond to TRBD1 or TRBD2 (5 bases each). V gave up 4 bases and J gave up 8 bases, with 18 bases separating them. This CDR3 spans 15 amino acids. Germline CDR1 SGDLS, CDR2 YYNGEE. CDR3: CASSPSGALGGELFF. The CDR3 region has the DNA TGTGCCAGCAGCCCTTCCGGGGCCCTCGGAGGGGAGCTGTTTTTT.

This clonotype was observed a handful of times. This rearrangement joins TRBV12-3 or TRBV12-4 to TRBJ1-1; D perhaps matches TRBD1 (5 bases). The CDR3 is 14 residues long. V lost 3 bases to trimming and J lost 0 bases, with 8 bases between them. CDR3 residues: CASSLGTVNTEAFF. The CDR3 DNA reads TGTGCCAGCAGTTTGGGGACGGTGAACACTGAAGCTTTCTTT.

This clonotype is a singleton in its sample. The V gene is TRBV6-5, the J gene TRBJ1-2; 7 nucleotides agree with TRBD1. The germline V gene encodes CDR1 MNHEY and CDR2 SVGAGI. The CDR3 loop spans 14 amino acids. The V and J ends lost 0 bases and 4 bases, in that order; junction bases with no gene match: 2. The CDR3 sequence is CASSYSEGAYGYTF. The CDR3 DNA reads TGTGCCAGCAGTTACTCGGAGGGGGCCTATGGCTACACCTTC.

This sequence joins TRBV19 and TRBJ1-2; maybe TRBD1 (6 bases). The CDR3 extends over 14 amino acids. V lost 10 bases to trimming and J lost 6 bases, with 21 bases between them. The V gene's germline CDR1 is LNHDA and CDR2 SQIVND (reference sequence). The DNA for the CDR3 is TGTGCCACCCGGGGGCAGGCATCGAGGGATGGCTACACCTTC. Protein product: CATRGQASRDGYTF.

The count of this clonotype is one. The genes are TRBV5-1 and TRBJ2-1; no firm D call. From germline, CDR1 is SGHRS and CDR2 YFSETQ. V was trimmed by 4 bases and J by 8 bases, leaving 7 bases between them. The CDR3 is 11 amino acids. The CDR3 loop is CASSVHDEQFF. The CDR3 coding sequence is TGCGCCAGCAGCGTACATGATGAGCAGTTCTTC. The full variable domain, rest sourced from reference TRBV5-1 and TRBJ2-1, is KAGVTQTPRYLIKTRGQQVTLSCSPISGHRSVSWYQQTPGQGLQFLFEYFSETQRNKGNFPGRFSGRQFSNSRSEMNVSTLELGDSALYLCASSVHDEQFFGPGTRLTVL.

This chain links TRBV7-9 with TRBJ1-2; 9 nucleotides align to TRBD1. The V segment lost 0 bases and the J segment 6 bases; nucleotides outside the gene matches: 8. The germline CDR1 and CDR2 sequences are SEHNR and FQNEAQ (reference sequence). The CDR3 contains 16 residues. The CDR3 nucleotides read TGTGCCAGCAGCTTAGCGGGACAGGGAAGTTACGATGGCTACACCTTC. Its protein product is CASSLAGQGSYDGYTF.

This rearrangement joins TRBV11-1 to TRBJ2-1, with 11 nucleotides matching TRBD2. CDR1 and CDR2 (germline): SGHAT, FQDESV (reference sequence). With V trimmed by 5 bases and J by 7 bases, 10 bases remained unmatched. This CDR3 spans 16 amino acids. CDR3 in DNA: TGTGCCAGCAGCCCTCTACTAGCGGGGGCCGGGAATGAGCAGTTCTTC. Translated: CASSPLLAGAGNEQFF.

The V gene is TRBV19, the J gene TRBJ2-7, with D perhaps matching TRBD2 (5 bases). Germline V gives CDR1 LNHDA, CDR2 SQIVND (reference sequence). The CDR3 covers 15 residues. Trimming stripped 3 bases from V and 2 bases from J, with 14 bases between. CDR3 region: CASSMRAEPTYEQYF. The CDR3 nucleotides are TGTGCCAGTAGTATGCGGGCGGAACCAACCTACGAGCAGTACTTC.

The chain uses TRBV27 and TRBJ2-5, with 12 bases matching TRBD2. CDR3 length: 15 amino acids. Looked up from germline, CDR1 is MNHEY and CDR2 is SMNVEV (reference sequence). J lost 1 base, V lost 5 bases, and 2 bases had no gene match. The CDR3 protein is CASSLAGGPQETQYF. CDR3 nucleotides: TGTGCCAGCAGTCTAGCGGGGGGGCCCCAAGAGACCCAGTACTTC.

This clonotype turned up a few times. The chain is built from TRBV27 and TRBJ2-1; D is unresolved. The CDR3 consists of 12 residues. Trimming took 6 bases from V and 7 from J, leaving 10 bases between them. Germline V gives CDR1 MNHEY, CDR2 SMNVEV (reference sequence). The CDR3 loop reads CASSLYGNEQFF. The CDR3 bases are TGTGCCAGCAGCTTGTACGGAAATGAGCAGTTCTTC.